The present T cell receptor (beta chain) was sequenced within a study of T-cell memory formation after mild COVID-19. Whole-study context: Clusters were largely donor specific.

General study points: From day 15 to 85, contracting clones were balanced between CD4 and CD8, whereas later expanders leaned toward CD4+. Pre-infection memory held some responding clones, suggesting pre-existing cross-reactive T cells responded.

This clonotype was seen a few times. Its specificity is not known. Trimming removed 5 bases from V and 6 bases from J; junction bases left unmatched: 7. The CDR3 runs to 15 residues. Using constant-segment primers, 5'RACE produced TCR alpha and TCR beta cDNA libraries carrying sample barcodes and UMIs. One entry per CDR3 protein results from TCRdb running MiXCR on the 5' RACE reads. The top ten clones hold around 12% of a sample with approximately 500,000 distinct CDR3 sequences, roughly 25% of them seen once. The sequence came from an adult woman who had mild COVID-19 (a few samples of this study predate the infection). Cell type and time point are not known. The sequenced material came from PBMCs or a T cell subset sorted from them (not recorded which). V is TRBV12-3 or TRBV12-4 and J is TRBJ1-2; 12 bases map to TRBD1. Here the CDR3 DNA reads TGTGCCAGCAGTGTGTCGGGACAGGGGGCAAATGGCTACACCTTC. It encodes CASSVSGQGANGYTF.